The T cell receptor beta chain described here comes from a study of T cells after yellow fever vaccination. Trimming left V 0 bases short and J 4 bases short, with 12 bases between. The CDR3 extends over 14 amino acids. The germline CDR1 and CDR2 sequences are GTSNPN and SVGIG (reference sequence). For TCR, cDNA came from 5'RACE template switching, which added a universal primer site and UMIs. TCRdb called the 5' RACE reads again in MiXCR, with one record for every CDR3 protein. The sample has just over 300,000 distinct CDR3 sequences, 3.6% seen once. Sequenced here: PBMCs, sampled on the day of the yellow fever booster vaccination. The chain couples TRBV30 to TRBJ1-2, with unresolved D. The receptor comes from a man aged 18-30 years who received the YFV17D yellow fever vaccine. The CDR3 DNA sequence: TGTGCCTGGAGTGTACTAAGAAGTGGCTATGGCTACACCTTC. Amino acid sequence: CAWSVLRSGYGYTF.